Below, 18 T cell receptor beta chains from the same sample are listed, as sequenced in a study of T-cell reconstitution after alpha-beta-depleted transplantation in children (dated by TCRdb to the mid-2010s). In light of the paper, this sample's treatment or condition label describes: allogeneic hematopoietic cell transplantation with graft depleted of TCRalphabeta T cells and CD19 B cells. Library construction relied on PCR. Sequencing took place on an Illumina HiSeq 2500. Molecular barcoding was employed in the preparation of TCR libraries, with unique molecular identifiers being used to normalize TCRbeta repertoire quantification. The public reads were run again by TCRdb, first through fastp at Q25 and then through MiXCR, and only productive beta chains were kept. Each entry is one CDR3 protein sequence, shown with its most common DNA and genes. The sample contains hundreds of thousands of distinct CDR3 sequences, 10% to 15% of them found a single time. The top ten constitute around 2.2% of the sample.

Sequences were derived from PBMCs, mostly from graft donor cells, sampled 360 days after TCRalphabeta/CD19-depleted stem cell transplant. The receptors were sampled from a male patient between 10 and 17 years old who had a stem cell transplant for acute myeloid leukemia, so the T cells may come from the graft donor.

The chain combines TRBV7-9 with TRBJ2-1; no clear D gene. The V gene's germline CDR1 is SEHNR and CDR2 FQNEAQ (reference sequence). This CDR3 region has 14 residues. V was cut by 1 base and J by 6 bases, with 10 bases left in between. CDR3 in DNA: TGTGCCAGCAGCTTAGTAGGATCGAGCAATGAGCAGTTCTTC. It codes for CASSLVGSSNEQFF.

This clonotype was observed at least ten times. This rearrangement joins TRBV5-1 to TRBJ1-4, with a weak D call TRBD1 (5 bases). V was trimmed by 0 bases and J by 14 bases, leaving 8 bases between them. Germline CDR1 reads SGHRS; CDR2 reads YFSETQ. The CDR3 length is 11 residues. This CDR3 reads CASSLEGPLFF. The CDR3 coding sequence is TGCGCCAGCAGCTTGGAGGGGCCCCTGTTTTTT.

The CDR3 DNA sequence: TGTGCCAGCAGATCAGGGGTGATGAACACTGAAGCTTTCTTT. Protein product: CASRSGVMNTEAFF. The V and J genes are TRBV28 and TRBJ1-1, with D maybe TRBD1 (6 bases). This CDR3 has 14 amino acids. Trimming cost V 6 bases and J 0 bases, with 11 bases left between them. CDR1 is MDHEN, CDR2 SYDVKM, per germline.

This clonotype was recorded a few times. The chain recombines TRBV5-5 with TRBJ2-3, with TRBD2 as a possible D gene (5 bases). Germline lookup yields CDR1 SGHKS and CDR2 YYEKEE (reference sequence). The ends were cut back, 4 bases at V and 5 bases at J, with 14 bases in the middle. This CDR3 has 14 amino acids. The CDR3 is CASSPNLRGDTQYF. CDR3 coding DNA: TGTGCCAGCAGCCCCAACCTTCGGGGAGATACGCAGTATTTT.

Ten or more counts support this clonotype. This chain links TRBV29-1 with TRBJ2-1, with D possibly matching TRBD2 (6 bases). Per germline, CDR1 SQVTM and CDR2 ANQGSEA. The germline V and J ends were trimmed by 2 bases and 10 bases, with 15 bases remaining between them. The CDR3 runs to 13 residues. CDR3 sequence (DNA): TGCAGCGTTGAAATTACTACTAGCCTCGAGCAGTTCTTC. Protein sequence: CSVEITTSLEQFF.

This clonotype was counted only a few times. The chain combines TRBV20-1 with TRBJ2-7; 9 bases line up with TRBD1. Looked up from germline, CDR1 is DFQATT and CDR2 is SNEGSKA (reference sequence). The CDR3 contains 13 residues. V trimming: 4 bases; J trimming: 2 bases; junction bases outside the gene matches: 3. CDR3 DNA: TGCAGTGCTAACCGGGACAGGGCCTACGAGCAGTACTTC. It translates to CSANRDRAYEQYF.

The chain couples TRBV2 to TRBJ2-1, with 7 bases fitting TRBD2. Germline loops: CDR1 SNHLY, CDR2 FYNNEI. With V trimmed by 6 bases and J by 7 bases, 9 bases remained unmatched. The CDR3 is made up of 14 amino acids. CDR3 DNA: TGTGCCAGCAGGGGAGGGCTAGCGGCAAATGAGCAGTTCTTC. It codes for CASRGGLAANEQFF.

The chain links TRBV20-1 to TRBJ2-5; 7 positions agree with TRBD1. Germline V gene lookup returns CDR1 DFQATT and CDR2 SNEGSKA (reference sequence). CDR3 length: 14 residues. V shed 5 bases, J shed 5 bases, and the junction held 11 bases outside the gene matches. CDR3 bases: TGCAGTGCTGGGGAACAGGGGTCGGGGGAGACCCAGTACTTC. It codes for CSAGEQGSGETQYF.

The chain links TRBV4-3 to TRBJ2-2; D not resolved. Germline CDR1 reads LGHNA; CDR2 reads YSLEER. The V end was cut by 2 bases, the J end by 2 bases, with 12 bases between. This CDR3 spans 16 amino acids. The CDR3 protein is CASSQSPVFNTGELFF. CDR3 nucleotide sequence: TGCGCCAGCAGCCAATCCCCTGTTTTTAACACCGGGGAGCTGTTTTTT.

This clonotype was counted at least ten times. V gene TRBV5-1 combines with J gene TRBJ2-1, with TRBD1 matching 9 bases. The CDR3 has 19 amino acids. Germline V CDR1 and CDR2: SGHRS, YFSETQ. After removal of 5 bases from V and 0 bases from J, the junction contained 15 bases not matched to a gene. For the CDR3, the DNA is TGCGCCAGCAGAGTAGTTGGGGACAGGGCGGGGAGCTCCTACAATGAGCAGTTCTTC. This encodes CASRVVGDRAGSSYNEQFF.

This clonotype has a handful of counts. The chain combines TRBV4-2 with TRBJ2-7, with D unresolved. This CDR3 has 14 amino acids. V lost 0 bases to trimming and J lost 4 bases, with 10 bases between them. Germline CDR1 reads LGHNA; CDR2 reads YNFKEQ. The CDR3 sequence is CASSQEVLDYEQYF. In nucleotides, the CDR3 is TGTGCCAGCAGCCAAGAGGTCCTAGATTACGAGCAGTACTTC.

This clonotype showed up just a few times. V gene TRBV28 combines with J gene TRBJ2-7, with D unclear. V was shortened by 8 bases and J by 7 bases, with 9 bases between the two germline ends. The germline V gene has CDR1 MDHEN and CDR2 SYDVKM. The CDR3 is made up of 10 amino acids. The CDR3 spells CASAWREQYF. The CDR3 coding sequence is TGTGCCAGCGCTTGGCGAGAGCAGTACTTC.

The chain couples TRBV21-1 to TRBJ2-4; the D call of TRBD1 is as the table states it, not checked on the DNA. TRBV21-1 is reported as a pseudogene. The CDR3 has 17 amino acids. This CDR3 is CASSISTSRFSKNIQYF. Here the CDR3 DNA reads TGTGCCAGCAGCATCTCGACATCCCGTTTCTCCAAAAACATTCAGTACTTC.

This clonotype was seen more than once but under ten times. The gene calls are TRBV28 and TRBJ2-1, with D hard to call. CDR3 length equals 14 residues. V lost 7 bases and J 9 bases, leaving 19 bases between the germline ends. CDR1 is MDHEN and CDR2 is SYDVKM in the germline V gene. CDR3 sequence reads: CASIFSGPKGEQFF. DNA of the CDR3: TGTGCCAGCATTTTTTCTGGGCCCAAGGGTGAGCAGTTCTTC. Complete variable domain (other parts from reference TRBV28 and TRBJ2-1): DVKVTQSSRYLVKRTGEKVFLECVQDMDHENMFWYRQDPGLGLRLIYFSYDVKMKEKGDIPEGYSVSREKKERFSLILESASTNQTSMYLCASIFSGPKGEQFFGPGTRLTVL.

The chain is built from TRBV7-8 and TRBJ2-5, with 11 nucleotides matching TRBD2. The CDR3 totals 15 residues. V was pared by 3 bases and J by 4 bases, with 4 bases of the junction left unmatched. The germline V gene encodes CDR1 SGHVS and CDR2 FQNEAQ. In nucleotides, the CDR3 is TGTGCCAGCAGCTTCTTAGCGGGAGGGATAGAGACCCAGTACTTC. Protein product: CASSFLAGGIETQYF.

In this sample, this clonotype turned up many times. V usage is TRBV29-1 and J usage is TRBJ2-7; 7 positions match TRBD1. Germline lookup yields CDR1 SQVTM and CDR2 ANQGSEA. Trimming cost V 6 bases and J 0 bases; bases outside gene matches: 8. This CDR3 region has 14 residues. Here the CDR3 reads CSVERTGDSYEQYF. CDR3 nucleotide sequence: TGCAGCGTGGAGCGGACAGGCGACTCCTACGAGCAGTACTTC.

V usage is TRBV19 and J usage is TRBJ2-7; 11 bases fit TRBD2. The ends lost 4 bases at V and 0 bases at J; junction bases unmatched: 5. This CDR3 is built from 16 residues. Germline lookup yields CDR1 LNHDA and CDR2 SQIVND (reference sequence). CDR3: CASSRGTSGSSYEQYF. In DNA form, the CDR3 reads TGTGCCAGTAGTAGGGGAACTAGCGGGAGCTCCTACGAGCAGTACTTC.

The chain has TRBV7-9 and TRBJ2-3; D remains ambiguous. V dropped 6 bases and J dropped 9 bases, with 25 bases sitting between them. The length of the CDR3 is 16 residues. The germline V gene has CDR1 SEHNR and CDR2 FQNEAQ (reference sequence). CDR3 nucleotides: TGTGCCAGCAGTCCTCCCACCCCTCCCCACAGATCAACGCAGTATTTT. This gives the protein CASSPPTPPHRSTQYF.